The subject of this entry is one TCR beta chain. Its antigen is still unknown. This record comes from a study of identical twins. General study findings and limits: Shared out-of-frame alpha sequences (those common to twins) showed excess low generation probability.

A single record per CDR3 protein comes from TCRdb applying MiXCR to the 5' RACE reads. In the table there are 650,000 to 750,000 distinct CDR3 sequences, about 20% of which are singletons. These data were also filed under a second study, of T cells expressing NK-cell markers.

Sequencing was carried out using PBMCs. The sequence came from a woman between 18 and 30 years old in good health.

The CDR3 reads CASRGIAGVAGELFF. The CDR3 bases are TGCGCCAGCCGAGGGATAGCGGGAGTGGCCGGGGAGCTGTTTTTT. The chain links TRBV5-1 to TRBJ2-2, with TRBD2 matching 9 bases. The ends lost 7 bases at V and 6 bases at J; junction bases unmatched: 10. Germline V lookup: CDR1 SGHRS, CDR2 YFSETQ. The CDR3 has 15 residues.